The entry below describes one T cell receptor beta chain. What it binds is unknown. V was trimmed by 0 bases and J by 8 bases, leaving 17 bases between them. CDR3 length equals 16 residues. The entry originates in a study of T-cell reconstitution after alpha-beta-depleted transplantation in children. Study-level results: Several hundred expanded graft clones reportedly supplied alpha-beta T cells about two months after transplant. At the one-year point after transplant, T-cell counts and TCRbeta diversity were found to come mostly from T cells that had been newly produced. At day 60, the high TCRbeta diversity found in some patients originated from recipient T cells and thymic progenitors that had survived.

The TCRbeta library was prepared with unique molecular identifiers. One entry per CDR3 protein, called by TCRdb with MiXCR from the PCR reads. The data contain 800,000 to 1,000,000 distinct CDR3 sequences, about 31% of them singletons. This clonotype was sampled from a boy less than two years old who had a stem cell transplant for SCID, so the T cells may come from the graft donor. V gene TRBV12-3 or TRBV12-4 combines with J gene TRBJ2-1; TRBD1 or TRBD2 may be the D gene (5 bases each). The sample here was PBMCs, mostly from graft donor cells, taken 360 days after TCRalphabeta/CD19-depleted stem cell transplant. Written as DNA, the CDR3 is TGTGCCAGCAGTTTAGCGCTGGGGGTCCTTACGGATGAGCAGTTCTTC. It codes for CASSLALGVLTDEQFF.